The 9 T cell receptor beta chains in this list originate from one sample, sequenced in a study of T cell repertoires in aging, cancer and after chemotherapy. A mixed TRB-A/B primer pool amplified rearranged TRB by multiplex touch-down PCR. TCRdb used MiXCR to reprocess the multiplex PCR reads, holding one entry per CDR3 protein. This sample yields about 12,000 distinct CDR3 sequences, of which under 35% are seen a single time; around 10% belongs to the top ten. Amplification of TCR beta used genomic DNA extracted from peripheral blood. The sequenced sample consisted of blood. Receptors were obtained from a human donor in good health. The donor label of this sample is uncertain.

By share, this clonotype ranks as medium-sized. The chain combines TRBV29-1 with TRBJ2-5; D not certain. Germline CDR1 SQVTM, CDR2 ANQGSEA. Trimming took 0 bases from V and 7 from J, leaving 0 bases between them. There are 9 residues in the CDR3. CDR3: CSVEETQYF. The CDR3 DNA reads TGCAGCGTTGAAGAGACCCAGTACTTC.

This sequence joins TRBV7-2 and TRBJ1-1; a possible D gene is TRBD1 (5 bases). V was pared by 6 bases and J by 0 bases, with 14 bases between. The CDR3 contains 15 residues. CDR1 SGHTA and CDR2 FQGNSA come from the germline V gene. The CDR3 loop is CASSIAWGMNTEAFF. The CDR3 coding sequence is TGTGCCAGCAGTATAGCGTGGGGGATGAACACTGAAGCTTTCTTT. The variable domain in full, completed from reference TRBV7-2 and TRBJ1-1, reads GAGVSQSPSNKVTEKGKDVELRCDPISGHTALYWYRQSLGQGLEFLIYFQGNSAPDKSGLPSDRFSAERTGGSVSTLTIQRTQQEDSAVYLCASSIAWGMNTEAFFGQGTRLTVV.

As for this clonotype: One junction end does not reproduce the germline sequence, and a read error may be involved. The gene calls are TRBV15 and TRBJ2-7, with 8 nucleotides matching TRBD1. This CDR3 comprises 14 residues. The germline V gene encodes CDR1 LNHNV and CDR2 YYDKDF (reference sequence). The CDR3 DNA reads TGTGCCACCAGCATCTCAGGGGGCTCCCACGAGCAGTACTTC. Translation gives CATSISGGSHEQYF. Variable domain in full (rest from reference TRBV15 and TRBJ2-7): DAMVIQNPRYQVTQFGKPVTLSCSQTLNHNVMYWYQQKSSQAPKLLFHYYDKDFNNEADTPDNFQSRRPNTSFCFLDIRSPGLGDTAMYLCATSISGGSHEQYFGPGTRLTVT.

This clonotype was observed a handful of times. The chain carries TRBV20-1 and TRBJ2-1, with D possibly TRBD2 on 5 matching bases. Trimming took 0 bases from V and 7 from J, leaving 19 bases between them. This CDR3 comprises 16 residues. CDR1 DFQATT and CDR2 SNEGSKA come from the germline V gene (reference sequence). The CDR3 is CSARDIGLASRNEQFF. DNA for the CDR3: TGCAGTGCTAGAGATATCGGGCTAGCAAGTCGTAATGAGCAGTTCTTC.

This clonotype rates as medium-sized (0.01 to 0.1%). This chain links TRBV29-1 with TRBJ1-1; D is possibly TRBD1 (5 bases). The length of the CDR3 is 11 residues. V was cut by 6 bases and J by 3 bases, with 8 bases left in between. The germline V gene encodes CDR1 SQVTM and CDR2 ANQGSEA. CDR3 loop: CSVRQYTEAFF. In DNA form, the CDR3 reads TGCAGCGTCAGACAGTACACTGAAGCTTTCTTT.

In the case of this clonotype: Mismatch with germline at one junction end may stem from a read error. The chain links TRBV5-5 to TRBJ1-3; TRBD1 matches 8 bases. CDR1 and CDR2 from the germline V gene are SGHKS and YYEKEE (reference sequence). The CDR3 spans 16 residues. This CDR3 reads CASSQTPGTGGNTIYF. CDR3 nucleotides: TGCGCCAGCAGCCAAACCCCCGGGACAGGCGGAAACACCATATATTTT.

This clonotype has more than one count but fewer than ten. The V and J genes are TRBV6-2 or TRBV6-3 and TRBJ2-7; the D gene is possibly TRBD1 (5 bases). This CDR3 spans 16 amino acids. V lost 0 bases, J lost 6 bases, and 18 bases lay in between. Germline V gene data show CDR1 as MNHEY and CDR2 as SVGEGT. This CDR3 is CASSYSSPGWNVEQYF. DNA of the CDR3: TGTGCCAGCAGTTACTCGAGTCCAGGGTGGAATGTCGAGCAGTACTTC.

The J gene is TRBJ1-2, the V gene TRBV7-6; possible D gene TRBD1, 6 bases. Germline V lookup: CDR1 SGHVS, CDR2 FNYEAQ. The CDR3 has 15 amino acids. Trimming cost V 2 bases and J 7 bases, with 17 bases left between them. Here the CDR3 reads CASSLSVGQSGGYTF. In DNA, the CDR3 is TGTGCCAGCAGCTTAAGCGTGGGACAATCGGGTGGCTACACCTTC.

The J gene is TRBJ2-3, the V gene TRBV6-5, with D possibly TRBD2 on 7 matching bases. This CDR3 region has 17 residues. V shed 6 bases and J shed 2 bases, with 21 bases lying between them. The germline CDR1 and CDR2 sequences are MNHEY and SVGAGI. The DNA of the CDR3 is TGTGCCAGCAGCCAAAGGGGGTGGGGGGGCAACACAGATACGCAGTATTTT. Protein: CASSQRGWGGNTDTQYF.